This TCR beta chain comes out of a study of cytomegalovirus exposure and HLA in healthy donors. For the study at large: The Caucasian-associated ancestry cluster held more than 80% of more than 350 genotyped donors. General study results and limits: As a later analysis showed, a missense DCLRE1C variant was linked to trimming of TCR beta V- and J-genes. 150 to 200 TCR beta chains were listed as cytomegalovirus-associated.

Vbeta (60) and Jbeta (13) primers were used in the PCR. In the authors' workflow: The count from a later analysis was about 80 million unique TCR beta chains, roughly 11 million of them shared. Generated by immunoSEQ multiplex PCR, the TCRdb table keeps only in-frame clones and is missing some. V, J and clone size reflect that table, while D and trimming were determined from the DNA. Of about 150,000 clones listed, over 80% were seen once; the top ten hold under 2%. Remarks on this clone: What it binds is unknown.

Trimming took off 3 bases at V and 7 bases at J, with 9 bases between the two ends. The CDR3 totals 12 residues. Per the germline V gene, CDR1 is SGHTA and CDR2 is FQGNSA. V usage is TRBV7-2 and J usage is TRBJ2-5, with D maybe TRBD2 (5 bases). The sample was PBMCs. The TCR was taken from a woman younger than 30 in good health and CMV-seronegative. This CDR3 reads CASSFPAGTQYF. The CDR3 DNA follows: TGTGCCAGCAGCTTTCCCGCGGGGACCCAGTACTTC.